This passage covers 3 T cell receptor beta chains from one sample sequenced in a study of T cells in Graves' hyperthyroidism and ophthalmopathy. It was RNA transcripts that yielded the amplified TCR beta CDR3 regions. RT-PCR in the first round (using the HTBI primer set) targeted the TCR CDR3. TCRdb re-called the multiplex PCR reads through MiXCR, storing one row per CDR3 protein. This sample carries roughly 510,000 distinct CDR3 sequences, approximately 48% of them seen once, and the ten largest clones take roughly 45%. Sample: peripheral blood or thyroid tissue (not recorded which). All receptors derive from an adult woman with Graves' disease, either hyperthyroidism or ophthalmopathy (not recorded which).

The V gene is TRBV5-1, the J gene TRBJ2-7; TRBD2 aligns across 9 bases. The CDR3 length is 14 residues. Germline CDR1 SGHRS, CDR2 YFSETQ. V gave up 4 bases and J gave up 2 bases; unmatched junction bases: 4. The CDR3 reads CASSTGTSPYEQYF. The CDR3 DNA reads as TGCGCCAGCAGCACCGGGACTAGCCCCTACGAGCAGTACTTC.

The V gene is TRBV20-1, the J gene TRBJ1-2, with 8 bases matching TRBD1. V shed 4 bases, J shed 7 bases, and the junction held 8 bases outside the gene matches. Germline CDR1 is DFQATT and CDR2 is SNEGSKA (reference sequence). This CDR3 comprises 13 residues. The CDR3 here is CSATGQGGVGYTF. The CDR3 DNA reads TGCAGTGCTACCGGACAGGGAGGCGTTGGCTACACCTTC.

This clonotype has a count of ten or more. This chain uses TRBV20-1 with TRBJ1-1, with D tentatively TRBD1 (6 bases). The CDR3 contains 18 residues. The germline V gene has CDR1 DFQATT and CDR2 SNEGSKA (reference sequence). With 1 base removed from V and 1 base from J, the gap between germline ends came to 22 bases. CDR3 amino acids: CSARGGGGTRSQNTEAFF. The CDR3 coding sequence is TGCAGTGCTAGAGGGGGGGGCGGGACACGAAGTCAGAACACTGAAGCTTTCTTT.